A single sample gave rise to the 32 T cell receptor beta chains below, sequenced in a study of identifying expanded T cells in peripheral blood. Only in-frame clones appear in the TCRdb table, and some are missing; sequencing was by immunoSEQ multiplex PCR. The table has roughly 96,000 clones, roughly 90% seen once; the top ten hold approximately 5.2%. The source material was blood. The source is a person between 18 and 70 years old in good health.

This clone was seen only a few times. The chain couples TRBV27 to TRBJ2-7; 10 bases line up with TRBD1. This CDR3 region has 14 residues. The V and J ends lost 8 bases and 2 bases, in that order; junction bases with no gene match: 6. Germline V lookup: CDR1 MNHEY, CDR2 SMNVEV (reference sequence). CDR3 coding DNA: TGTGCCAGCGGAATAGGACAGGGGGCCTACGAGCAGTACTTC. Translated: CASGIGQGAYEQYF.

This clone was detected only a few times. DNA for the CDR3: TGTGCCTGGAGCTTCCCGGGACAGGGAGTAATTGAGCAGTTCTTC. Translating gives CAWSFPGQGVIEQFF. The chain joins TRBV30 to TRBJ2-1, with 9 nucleotides matching TRBD1. The CDR3 is 15 amino acids. V shed 3 bases and J 9 bases; nucleotides not matched to a gene: 12. Germline CDR1 is GTSNPN and CDR2 is SVGIG (reference sequence).

The chain couples TRBV19 to TRBJ1-5, with 9 bases that match TRBD1. The germline V gene encodes CDR1 LNHDA and CDR2 SQIVND (reference sequence). This CDR3 comprises 16 residues. Trimming took 5 bases from V and 5 from J; bases not matched to a gene: 10. This CDR3 reads CASSLGTGMRDQPQHF. In DNA, the CDR3 is TGTGCCAGTAGTCTGGGGACAGGGATGAGGGATCAGCCCCAGCATTTT.

The chain couples TRBV30 to TRBJ2-3; D perhaps matches TRBD2 (5 bases). The germline V gene has CDR1 GTSNPN and CDR2 SVGIG (reference sequence). Trimming shortened V by 4 bases and J by 6 bases, and 14 bases separated the two germline ends. The CDR3 is made up of 13 amino acids. CDR3: CAWMDFYEDTQYF. The CDR3 coding sequence is TGTGCCTGGATGGACTTTTACGAGGATACGCAGTATTTT.

This chain joins TRBV13 and TRBJ2-7; 9 bases map to TRBD1. With V trimmed by 4 bases and J by 5 bases, 9 bases remained unmatched. The CDR3 spans 15 residues. The V gene's germline CDR1 is PRHDT and CDR2 FYEKMQ (reference sequence). The CDR3 nucleotides read TGTGCCAGCAGCTCATACGGGGACAGGGCACACGAGCAGTACTTC. Encoded protein: CASSSYGDRAHEQYF. Full variable domain (missing parts from reference TRBV13 and TRBJ2-7): AAGVIQSPRHLIKEKRETATLKCYPIPRHDTVYWYQQGPGQDPQFLISFYEKMQSDKGSIPDRFSAQQFSDYHSELNMSSLELGDSALYFCASSSYGDRAHEQYFGPGTRLTVT.

This clone was counted between two and nine times. The chain couples TRBV2 to TRBJ1-4; 10 nucleotides line up with TRBD1. Germline assignment: CDR1 SNHLY and CDR2 FYNNEI. J was trimmed by 7 bases and V by 7 bases; bases with no gene match: 6. The CDR3 is 14 residues long. The CDR3 sequence: CASIRQGAVEKLFF. Here the CDR3 DNA reads TGTGCCAGCATTCGACAGGGGGCAGTTGAAAAACTGTTTTTT.

J is TRBJ1-2 and V is TRBV28; a possible D gene is TRBD1 (5 bases). Between the trimmed V and J ends, which lost 5 bases and 8 bases, there was a span of 21 bases. CDR1 is MDHEN and CDR2 is SYDVKM in the germline V gene. This CDR3 spans 15 amino acids. DNA for the CDR3: TGTGCCAGCAGTGACCCAGGGACGGCGAGGCGCGGCTACACCTTC. It specifies CASSDPGTARRGYTF.

This chain links TRBV11-2 with TRBJ1-2; 7 nucleotides agree with TRBD1. This CDR3 is built from 15 residues. In germline, CDR1 is SGHAT, CDR2 FQNNGV. V trimming: 1 base; J trimming: 4 bases; junction bases outside the gene matches: 6. This CDR3 is CASSLAPTGAYGYTF. The CDR3 nucleotides are TGTGCCAGCAGCTTAGCTCCCACAGGGGCCTATGGCTACACCTTC. The full variable domain, rest sourced from reference TRBV11-2 and TRBJ1-2, is EAGVAQSPRYKIIEKRQSVAFWCNPISGHATLYWYQQILGQGPKLLIQFQNNGVVDDSQLPKDRFSAERLKGVDSTLKIQPAKLEDSAVYLCASSLAPTGAYGYTFGSGTRLTVV.

The sample holds a few counts of this clone. J is TRBJ1-5 and V is TRBV27; maybe TRBD1 (6 bases). CDR1 and CDR2 (germline): MNHEY, SMNVEV (reference sequence). Trimming removed 5 bases from V and 1 base from J, with 9 bases in between. This CDR3 has 14 amino acids. This CDR3 is CASSQGSSNQPQHF. The CDR3 DNA reads TGTGCCAGCAGTCAGGGGAGCAGCAATCAGCCCCAGCATTTT.

The V gene is TRBV19, the J gene TRBJ1-1, with D uncertain. Deletions cut 6 bases from V and 1 base from J, with 9 bases between. The CDR3 extends over 13 amino acids. Germline V gene sequence: CDR1 LNHDA, CDR2 SQIVND (reference sequence). The CDR3 reads CASRRTGNTEAFF. The CDR3, as DNA: TGTGCCAGTAGACGCACGGGGAACACTGAAGCTTTCTTT. The complete variable domain, with remaining parts taken from reference TRBV19 and TRBJ1-1, reads DGGITQSPKYLFRKEGQNVTLSCEQNLNHDAMYWYRQDPGQGLRLIYYSQIVNDFQKGDIAEGYSVSREKKESFPLTVTSAQKNPTAFYLCASRRTGNTEAFFGQGTRLTVV.

The J gene is TRBJ2-4, the V gene TRBV7-2, with 8 bases aligning to TRBD1. The CDR3 is 13 residues long. V gave up 5 bases and J gave up 6 bases; unmatched junction bases: 3. Per germline, CDR1 SGHTA and CDR2 FQGNSA. CDR3 in amino acids: CASSPGTGNIQYF. CDR3 DNA sequence: TGTGCCAGCAGCCCCGGGACAGGAAACATTCAGTACTTC.

The chain recombines TRBV6-5 with TRBJ1-2, with D perhaps matching TRBD1 (6 bases). Germline V CDR1 and CDR2: MNHEY, SVGAGI. V lost 6 bases, J lost 4 bases, and 18 bases lay in between. This CDR3 has 15 residues. The CDR3 is CASRESRGRGYGYTF. CDR3 DNA sequence: TGTGCCAGCAGAGAGTCGAGGGGGAGAGGCTATGGCTACACCTTC.

This chain links TRBV19 with TRBJ2-1; 9 bases map to TRBD2. V was pared by 8 bases and J by 0 bases, with 8 bases of the junction left unmatched. This CDR3 has 16 residues. CDR1 is LNHDA, CDR2 SQIVND, per germline (reference sequence). The CDR3 is CASHGLAYSSYNEQFF. For the CDR3, the DNA is TGTGCCAGTCATGGACTAGCGTACTCCTCCTACAATGAGCAGTTCTTC.

The chain carries TRBV15 and TRBJ1-1; D gene uncertain. The germline V gene has CDR1 LNHNV and CDR2 YYDKDF (reference sequence). Trimming left V 6 bases short and J 0 bases short, with 5 bases between. There are 12 residues in the CDR3. As DNA, the CDR3 is TGTGCCACCAGGGAATTGAACACTGAAGCTTTCTTT. Its translation: CATRELNTEAFF. Using reference TRBV15 and TRBJ1-1 for the parts outside the CDR3, the full variable domain is DAMVIQNPRYQVTQFGKPVTLSCSQTLNHNVMYWYQQKSSQAPKLLFHYYDKDFNNEADTPDNFQSRRPNTSFCFLDIRSPGLGDTAMYLCATRELNTEAFFGQGTRLTVV.

V usage is TRBV5-1 and J usage is TRBJ1-1; 8 bases are a match to TRBD1. Germline-derived CDR1 and CDR2 are SGHRS and YFSETQ. With V trimmed by 2 bases and J by 4 bases, 1 base remained unmatched. CDR3 length equals 13 residues. The CDR3 spells CASSFTGGTEAFF. The CDR3 DNA is TGCGCCAGCAGCTTCACAGGGGGCACTGAAGCTTTCTTT.

The chain recombines TRBV7-9 with TRBJ1-2; D is possibly TRBD1 (6 bases). V was cut by 4 bases and J by 6 bases, with 9 bases left in between. The CDR3 consists of 12 residues. The germline gives CDR1 SEHNR, CDR2 FQNEAQ (reference sequence). The CDR3 coding sequence is TGTGCCAGCAGCTCCAACAGGGATGGCTACACCTTC. This sequence encodes CASSSNRDGYTF.

The J gene is TRBJ1-2, the V gene TRBV27, with a tentative D call TRBD1 (6 bases). Germline CDR1 is MNHEY and CDR2 is SMNVEV (reference sequence). The CDR3 covers 16 residues. V lost 6 bases and J 5 bases, leaving 22 bases between the germline ends. The CDR3 DNA sequence: TGTGCCAGCAGGACCCCGAGTCTCGGGGGGCTATATGGCTACACCTTC. It translates to CASRTPSLGGLYGYTF.

The genes are TRBV30 and TRBJ2-6, with D maybe TRBD2 (6 bases). V lost 1 base and J 4 bases, leaving 14 bases between the germline ends. From germline, CDR1 is GTSNPN and CDR2 SVGIG (reference sequence). This CDR3 contains 16 residues. Here the CDR3 reads CAWSDGRRKGANVLTF. CDR3 DNA sequence: TGTGCCTGGAGTGATGGGAGGCGGAAAGGGGCCAACGTCCTGACTTTC. The full variable domain, in which reference TRBV30 and TRBJ2-6 provide the parts outside the CDR3, is SQTIHQWPATLVQPVGSPLSLECTVEGTSNPNLYWYRQAAGRGLQLLFYSVGIGQISSEVPQNLSASRPQDRQFILSSKKLLLSDSGFYLCAWSDGRRKGANVLTFGAGSRLTVL.

The gene calls are TRBV21-1 and TRBJ1-2; the table gives TRBD1 as D, unverified against the DNA. TRBV21-1 is marked as a pseudogene. This CDR3 spans 16 amino acids. The CDR3 spells CASSRRRQGPNYGYTF. CDR3 DNA sequence: TGTGCCAGCAGCAGAAGACGACAGGGACCTAACTATGGCTACACCTTC.

The V call is TRBV2, the J call TRBJ1-2; the D gene is possibly TRBD1 (6 bases). Germline values: CDR1 SNHLY, CDR2 FYNNEI. The CDR3 spans 15 residues. Trimming removed 3 bases from V and 8 bases from J, with 19 bases in between. CDR3 in DNA: TGTGCCAGCAGTGAGGGCGGGGGGCTCCCAAGAGGCTACACCTTC. This translates into CASSEGGGLPRGYTF.

This clone was counted between two and nine times. This chain links TRBV2 with TRBJ1-5; D might be TRBD1 (6 bases). Trimming removed 4 bases at V and 7 bases at J, with 11 bases between. This CDR3 has 13 amino acids. Germline lookup yields CDR1 SNHLY and CDR2 FYNNEI. The CDR3 DNA reads as TGTGCCAGCAGTGGACAGGCCGAACAGCCCCAGCATTTT. Encoded protein: CASSGQAEQPQHF.

The V gene is TRBV10-3, the J gene TRBJ1-1, with TRBD1 matching over 8 bases. Trimming removed 2 bases from V and 1 base from J; junction bases left unmatched: 6. Germline V gene sequence: CDR1 ENHRY, CDR2 SYGVKD. This CDR3 region has 16 residues. CDR3 sequence (DNA): TGTGCCATCAGTGAGAAGTCAGGGGGCGCGAACACTGAAGCTTTCTTT. Its protein is CAISEKSGGANTEAFF.

This chain joins TRBV18 and TRBJ2-1; D unclear. The V gene's germline CDR1 is KGHSH and CDR2 LQKENI. The CDR3 loop spans 14 amino acids. Trimming took 0 bases from V and 7 from J, leaving 10 bases between them. The CDR3 is CASSPPFPQNEQFF. In DNA form, the CDR3 reads TGTGCCAGCTCACCACCGTTCCCCCAGAATGAGCAGTTCTTC.

This chain's CDR3 is CASSPGGTQHGYTF. The CDR3 region has the DNA TGCGCCAGCAGCCCGGGAGGGACGCAACATGGCTACACCTTC. The gene calls are TRBV5-1 and TRBJ1-2, with a weak D call TRBD1 (5 bases). The CDR3 sequence is 14 residues long. Germline CDR1 and CDR2: SGHRS and YFSETQ. Trimming removed 4 bases from V and 6 bases from J, with 16 bases in between. The complete variable domain, with remaining parts taken from reference TRBV5-1 and TRBJ1-2, reads KAGVTQTPRYLIKTRGQQVTLSCSPISGHRSVSWYQQTPGQGLQFLFEYFSETQRNKGNFPGRFSGRQFSNSRSEMNVSTLELGDSALYLCASSPGGTQHGYTFGSGTRLTVV.

This clone was detected only once. The chain employs TRBV5-5 and TRBJ2-5, with D possibly called TRBD1 or TRBD2 (5 bases each). V lost 6 bases to trimming and J lost 4 bases, with 16 bases between them. The CDR3 totals 14 residues. The germline gives CDR1 SGHKS, CDR2 YYEKEE (reference sequence). CDR3 nucleotide sequence: TGTGCCAGCAATATGGGGGATGCCCGAGAGACCCAGTACTTC. Translation: CASNMGDARETQYF.

This clone was detected only once. The rearrangement joins TRBV27 to TRBJ1-5; no reliable D call. The CDR3 has 18 residues. Germline values: CDR1 MNHEY, CDR2 SMNVEV (reference sequence). The V and J ends lost 0 bases and 0 bases respectively, with 15 bases between them. CDR3 DNA sequence: TGTGCCAGCAGTTTATCCCCCCCCCAAGGTTATAGCAATCAGCCCCAGCATTTT. Encoded protein: CASSLSPPQGYSNQPQHF.

This chain uses TRBV5-1 with TRBJ1-1; 8 bases match TRBD1. V lost 3 bases to trimming and J lost 1 base; unmatched junction nucleotides: 5. CDR3 size: 15 residues. CDR1 is SGHRS and CDR2 is YFSETQ in the germline V gene. This chain's CDR3 is CASSWAQGGNTEAFF. In DNA, the CDR3 is TGCGCCAGCAGCTGGGCACAGGGGGGGAACACTGAAGCTTTCTTT.

CDR3 bases: TGTGCCAGTACCCAGGAGGGGAATGAGCAGTTCTTC. Translating gives CASTQEGNEQFF. V is TRBV19 and J is TRBJ2-1; tentative D call: TRBD2 (6 bases). V shed 7 bases and J shed 7 bases, with 11 bases lying between them. The CDR3 consists of 12 residues. The germline gives CDR1 LNHDA, CDR2 SQIVND (reference sequence). Full variable domain (outside the CDR3, taken from reference TRBV19 and TRBJ2-1): DGGITQSPKYLFRKEGQNVTLSCEQNLNHDAMYWYRQDPGQGLRLIYYSQIVNDFQKGDIAEGYSVSREKKESFPLTVTSAQKNPTAFYLCASTQEGNEQFFGPGTRLTVL.

The rearrangement joins TRBV27 to TRBJ2-5; 7 bases align to TRBD2. The CDR3 has 15 amino acids. Trimming removed 2 bases from V and 5 bases from J; junction bases left unmatched: 8. Looked up from germline, CDR1 is MNHEY and CDR2 is SMNVEV (reference sequence). CDR3 region: CASSLGGRARETQYF. The CDR3, as DNA: TGTGCCAGCAGTTTAGGAGGGAGGGCCCGGGAGACCCAGTACTTC.

The genes are TRBV18 and TRBJ2-7; D uncertain. The CDR3 has 16 residues. Germline assignment: CDR1 KGHSH and CDR2 LQKENI. V lost 0 bases to trimming and J lost 6 bases, with 18 bases between them. CDR3 in amino acids: CASSPPEVLNPPEQYF. CDR3 bases: TGTGCCAGCTCACCACCGGAAGTCCTAAACCCACCCGAGCAGTACTTC. Full variable domain (rest looked up from reference TRBV18 and TRBJ2-7): NAGVMQNPRHLVRRRGQEARLRCSPMKGHSHVYWYRQLPEEGLKFMVYLQKENIIDESGMPKERFSAEFPKEGPSILRIQQVVRGDSAAYFCASSPPEVLNPPEQYFGPGTRLTVT.

The genes are TRBV25-1 and TRBJ1-1; D is unclear. With 0 bases removed from V and 0 bases from J, the gap between germline ends came to 8 bases. Germline V gene sequence: CDR1 MGHDK, CDR2 SYGVNS. The CDR3 sequence is 15 residues long. CDR3 loop: CASSEYGNLNTEAFF. The CDR3 DNA reads TGTGCCAGCAGTGAATATGGAAATCTGAACACTGAAGCTTTCTTT. The variable domain in full, completed from reference TRBV25-1 and TRBJ1-1, reads EADIYQTPRYLVIGTGKKITLECSQTMGHDKMYWYQQDPGMELHLIHYSYGVNSTEKGDLSSESTVSRIRTEHFPLTLESARPSHTSQYLCASSEYGNLNTEAFFGQGTRLTVV.

V is TRBV18 and J is TRBJ1-1; weak D call: TRBD1 (5 bases). The CDR3 spans 15 residues. In germline, CDR1 is KGHSH, CDR2 LQKENI. Trimming stripped 2 bases from V and 1 base from J, with 11 bases between. CDR3 DNA: TGTGCCAGCTCACCAACTTTAGGGGAGAACACTGAAGCTTTCTTT. Translated: CASSPTLGENTEAFF.